The 26 T cell receptor beta chains below were found in one sample sequenced in a study of cytomegalovirus exposure and HLA in healthy donors. PCR employed 60 Vbeta and 13 Jbeta primers. Generated by immunoSEQ multiplex PCR, the TCRdb table keeps only in-frame clones and is missing some. The profile shows some 150,000 clones, around three fifths of them singletons. The specimen was PBMCs. The receptors stem from a woman aged 40 to 50 in good health and CMV-seronegative.

The chain couples TRBV4-1 to TRBJ2-7; TRBD2 is a possible D gene (5 bases). From germline, CDR1 is MGHRA and CDR2 YSYEKL. The CDR3 has 14 residues. Between the trimmed V and J ends, which lost 2 bases and 1 base, there was a span of 9 bases. Here the CDR3 reads CASSQNRGSYEQYF. CDR3 bases: TGCGCCAGCAGCCAAAATCGGGGATCCTACGAGCAGTACTTC.

The gene calls are TRBV30 and TRBJ2-6; D gene unclear. Deletions cut 2 bases from V and 15 bases from J, with 14 bases between. The germline V gene has CDR1 GTSNPN and CDR2 SVGIG (reference sequence). This CDR3 spans 12 amino acids. The chain's CDR3 is CAWSTTGIDLTF. The CDR3 DNA reads TGTGCCTGGAGTACGACGGGTATCGACCTGACTTTC.

This clone was observed at least ten times. The chain links TRBV4-1 to TRBJ1-3, with no clear D. This CDR3 spans 15 amino acids. Trimming cost V 1 base and J 2 bases, with 9 bases left between them. Per germline, CDR1 MGHRA and CDR2 YSYEKL. The CDR3 coding sequence is TGCGCCAGCAGCCAAGTGAGTACGCCTGGAAACACCATATATTTT. This gives the protein CASSQVSTPGNTIYF.

The rearrangement links TRBV18 to TRBJ2-7, with a weak D call TRBD1 (6 bases). This CDR3 has 16 residues. V shed 3 bases and J shed 0 bases, with 15 bases lying between them. Germline CDR1 reads KGHSH; CDR2 reads LQKENI. Written as DNA, the CDR3 is TGTGCCAGCTCACCTGACAGGTTTTCAACCTCCTACGAGCAGTACTTC. It yields the protein CASSPDRFSTSYEQYF.

The V and J genes are TRBV28 and TRBJ1-3; tentatively, D is TRBD1 (6 bases). The germline V gene encodes CDR1 MDHEN and CDR2 SYDVKM. V was cut by 6 bases and J by 4 bases, with 13 bases left in between. The CDR3 covers 14 residues. The CDR3 nucleotides are TGTGCCAGCAGACGTACAGGGAGCGGAAACACCATATATTTT. Translation: CASRRTGSGNTIYF. Full variable domain (missing parts from reference TRBV28 and TRBJ1-3): DVKVTQSSRYLVKRTGEKVFLECVQDMDHENMFWYRQDPGLGLRLIYFSYDVKMKEKGDIPEGYSVSREKKERFSLILESASTNQTSMYLCASRRTGSGNTIYFGEGSWLTVV.

Comments on this clone: A junction end diverges from the germline sequence, so it may reflect a read error. The chain couples TRBV7-9 to TRBJ1-1, with a possible D match to TRBD1 (5 bases). The germline gives CDR1 SEHNR, CDR2 FQNEAQ (reference sequence). The CDR3 extends over 12 amino acids. The CDR3 region has the DNA TGTTCCAGCAGTCCAGGGTGGACTGAAGCTTTCTTT. This translates into CSSSPGWTEAFF.

The chain recombines TRBV25-1 with TRBJ2-3, with 8 bases identical to TRBD2. The germline gives CDR1 MGHDK, CDR2 SYGVNS. V lost 5 bases and J lost 1; bases outside the gene matches: 5. The CDR3 contains 15 residues. Here the CDR3 DNA reads TGTGCCAGCAGTATCAAAGCGGGGGGCACAGATACGCAGTATTTT. Its protein is CASSIKAGGTDTQYF.

The V gene is TRBV2, the J gene TRBJ1-2, with D possibly matching TRBD1 (6 bases). The CDR3 contains 15 residues. V shed 0 bases and J shed 4 bases, with 12 bases lying between them. Germline-derived CDR1 and CDR2 are SNHLY and FYNNEI. CDR3 sequence (DNA): TGTGCCAGCAGTGAAGCGCGGACAGCCACCTATGGCTACACCTTC. Its translation: CASSEARTATYGYTF.

The V gene is TRBV5-6, the J gene TRBJ1-2; 9 nucleotides match TRBD1. The germline V gene encodes CDR1 SGHDT and CDR2 YYEEEE. The J segment lost 4 bases and the V segment lost 4 bases, leaving 5 bases of the junction unmatched. This CDR3 contains 14 residues. CDR3 in DNA: TGTGCCAGCAGCCCAGGGACAGGGTCCTATGGCTACACCTTC. Translation: CASSPGTGSYGYTF.

This clone was detected only a few times. The chain carries TRBV7-9 and TRBJ1-2; tentatively, D is TRBD1 (5 bases). The V gene's germline CDR1 is SEHNR and CDR2 FQNEAQ (reference sequence). The ends were cut back, 4 bases at V and 6 bases at J, with 15 bases in the middle. The CDR3 is 14 residues long. CDR3 DNA sequence: TGTGCCAGCAGCTCCAGGGTCGTGGGCGATGGCTACACCTTC. This sequence encodes CASSSRVVGDGYTF.

The chain combines TRBV14 with TRBJ1-2; D not certain. V lost 4 bases and J 7 bases, leaving 19 bases between the germline ends. CDR1 SGHDN and CDR2 FVKESK come from the germline V gene. CDR3 size: 15 residues. The CDR3 here is CASSLDPTEDFGYTF. In DNA form, the CDR3 reads TGTGCCAGCAGCCTCGACCCGACTGAGGACTTTGGCTACACCTTC.

The count of this clone is one. V usage is TRBV5-4 and J usage is TRBJ2-3, with TRBD2 matching over 8 bases. CDR3 length: 16 residues. V was clipped by 3 bases and J by 2 bases; unmatched bases: 8. Germline CDR1 SGHNT, CDR2 YYREEE (reference sequence). Here the CDR3 DNA reads TGTGCCAGCAGCTCCGGCGGGGGGCTCCACACAGATACGCAGTATTTT. Its translation is CASSSGGGLHTDTQYF.

The chain couples TRBV20-1 to TRBJ2-5, with D tentatively TRBD2 (5 bases). Germline lookup yields CDR1 DFQATT and CDR2 SNEGSKA (reference sequence). The CDR3 length is 11 residues. With 0 bases removed from V and 9 bases from J, the gap between germline ends came to 8 bases. The CDR3 region is CSARDRGPQYF. The CDR3 DNA reads as TGCAGTGCTAGAGATCGAGGGCCCCAGTACTTC.

V and J are TRBV11-2 and TRBJ1-6; TRBD1 is a possible D gene (5 bases). The CDR3 sequence is 15 residues long. V lost 2 bases and J 10 bases, leaving 15 bases between the germline ends. The germline gives CDR1 SGHAT, CDR2 FQNNGV. In DNA form, the CDR3 reads TGTGCCAGCAGCTTAAAGTCGGAGGGGCGGTCACCCCTCCACTTT. Its translation: CASSLKSEGRSPLHF.

The J gene is TRBJ2-7, the V gene TRBV11-2; 9 bases align to TRBD1. The CDR3 has 13 residues. V shed 4 bases and J 6 bases; nucleotides not matched to a gene: 4. The V gene's germline CDR1 is SGHAT and CDR2 FQNNGV. CDR3: CASSSGQGGEQYF. The CDR3 coding sequence is TGTGCCAGCAGCTCGGGACAGGGCGGCGAGCAGTACTTC.

The chain uses TRBV12-5 and TRBJ2-2; a weak D match, TRBD1 (6 bases). This CDR3 contains 14 residues. Trimming cost V 6 bases and J 5 bases, with 13 bases left between them. Germline lookup yields CDR1 LGHNT and CDR2 FRNRAP. CDR3 sequence (DNA): TGTGCTAGTGGGGCTCTACAGGGAACCGGGGAGCTGTTTTTT. Encoded protein: CASGALQGTGELFF.

The chain combines TRBV12-5 with TRBJ2-7; 8 nucleotides match TRBD2. The CDR3 is made up of 16 amino acids. Germline CDR1 is LGHNT and CDR2 is FRNRAP. The ends lost 1 base at V and 3 bases at J; junction bases unmatched: 8. For the CDR3, the DNA is TGTGCTAGTGGTTTGGAATTGGGGACTAGGGGCTACGAGCAGTACTTC. Encoded protein: CASGLELGTRGYEQYF. The full variable domain, with the rest looked up from reference TRBV12-5 and TRBJ2-7, is DARVTQTPRHKVTEMGQEVTMRCQPILGHNTVFWYRQTMMQGLELLAYFRNRAPLDDSGMPKDRFSAEMPDATLATLKIQPSEPRDSAVYFCASGLELGTRGYEQYFGPGTRLTVT.

CDR3 in amino acids: CASSVEQGFSYEQYF. DNA of the CDR3: TGTGCCAGCAGCGTAGAACAGGGGTTCTCCTACGAGCAGTACTTC. The chain couples TRBV9 to TRBJ2-7, with 7 bases matching TRBD1. This CDR3 has 15 amino acids. Looked up from germline, CDR1 is SGDLS and CDR2 is YYNGEE. Trimming cost V 0 bases and J 0 bases; bases outside gene matches: 3.

The chain is built from TRBV9 and TRBJ1-1, with a tentative D call TRBD1 (5 bases). Trimming cost V 0 bases and J 2 bases, with 17 bases left between them. This CDR3 has 17 amino acids. Germline V gene data show CDR1 as SGDLS and CDR2 as YYNGEE. This CDR3 reads CASSVAPSLGQNTEAFF. CDR3 nucleotide sequence: TGTGCCAGCAGCGTAGCCCCTTCCTTGGGGCAAAACACTGAAGCTTTCTTT.

The V gene is TRBV25-1, the J gene TRBJ1-1, with TRBD1 identical over 8 bases. The junction had 4 bases not matched to a gene; V was cut back by 6 bases and J by 1 base. Germline V CDR1 and CDR2: MGHDK, SYGVNS. The CDR3 is 14 residues long. CDR3 region: CASRSQGANTEAFF. The CDR3, as DNA: TGTGCCAGCAGATCTCAGGGGGCGAACACTGAAGCTTTCTTT.

The V gene is TRBV27, the J gene TRBJ1-2; weak D call: TRBD1 (5 bases). This CDR3 comprises 13 residues. In germline, CDR1 is MNHEY, CDR2 SMNVEV (reference sequence). V was shortened by 3 bases and J by 7 bases, with 12 bases between the two germline ends. CDR3 sequence (DNA): TGTGCCAGCAGTTTCCAGGGCACGAGTGGCTACACCTTC. Protein product: CASSFQGTSGYTF.

The chain's CDR3 is CASSLAGATEAFF. In DNA form, the CDR3 reads TGTGCCAGCAGCTTGGCGGGTGCGACTGAAGCTTTCTTT. V is TRBV5-4 and J is TRBJ1-1; the D is unclear. This CDR3 spans 13 amino acids. Trimming took off 0 bases at V and 5 bases at J, with 8 bases between the two ends. Germline V gives CDR1 SGHNT, CDR2 YYREEE (reference sequence).

Comments on this clone: Additional DNA sequences in this sample encode the identical CDR3. This chain links TRBV6-5 with TRBJ1-2; 10 bases fit TRBD1. The trim removed 0 bases at V and 4 bases at J, leaving 2 bases unmatched. This CDR3 contains 15 residues. The germline CDR1 and CDR2 sequences are MNHEY and SVGAGI. CDR3 loop: CASSYSGQGSYGYTF. As DNA, the CDR3 is TGTGCCAGCAGTTACTCGGGACAGGGGTCCTATGGCTACACCTTC.

This clone was observed a handful of times. The V call is TRBV19, the J call TRBJ2-4, with 11 bases matching TRBD1. The J segment lost 6 bases and the V segment lost 6 bases, leaving 10 bases of the junction unmatched. Germline V CDR1 and CDR2: LNHDA, SQIVND (reference sequence). The CDR3 spans 16 residues. The CDR3 loop is CASSPRTGGSGNIQYF. The CDR3 region has the DNA TGTGCCAGTAGCCCTCGGACAGGGGGCTCGGGAAACATTCAGTACTTC.

The chain recombines TRBV6-5 with TRBJ2-7; the D gene is possibly TRBD2 (5 bases). The germline V and J ends were trimmed by 9 bases and 0 bases, with 18 bases remaining between them. This CDR3 is 15 amino acids long. Germline assignment: CDR1 MNHEY and CDR2 SVGAGI. Here the CDR3 DNA reads TGTGCCAGTCAAGTCAGAGGACTCTCCTCCTACGAGCAGTACTTC. Protein sequence: CASQVRGLSSYEQYF.

This sequence joins TRBV5-4 and TRBJ1-5; weak D call: TRBD1 (5 bases). The germline V and J ends were trimmed by 2 bases and 3 bases, with 12 bases remaining between them. Germline V lookup: CDR1 SGHNT, CDR2 YYREEE (reference sequence). The CDR3 has 15 amino acids. DNA for the CDR3: TGTGCCAGCAGCTTCGGCCAGGGAAACAATCAGCCCCAGCATTTT. Amino acid sequence: CASSFGQGNNQPQHF.